Listed below are T cell receptor beta chains from one sample, sequenced in a study of STAT3 mutations in large granular lymphocyte leukemia. Clones were sequenced by immunoSEQ multiplex PCR, and TCRdb holds only the in-frame ones, with some missing. The sample holds about 8,000 clones, about four fifths seen once. Specimen: peripheral blood mononuclear cells. The source of these receptors is a woman in her 40s with T-cell large granular lymphocyte leukemia. Some clones in this sample may be carry-over from other donors' samples. CDR3s include the opening cysteine and the closing phenylalanine or tryptophan. A D gene is named only where the DNA matches it firmly. Where a row states a size, it is once, few, many or the class of an expanded clone; other rows omit it.

j_call: TRBJ1-6
d_call: -
v_call: TRBV7-9
clone_size: few
cdr3_aa: CASSLLASPLHF
cdr3_nt: TGTGCCAGCAGCTTATTAGCTTCACCCCTCCACTTT

j_call: TRBJ1-2
d_call: TRBD1
v_call: TRBV25-1
clone_size: -
cdr3_aa: CASRQGNYGYTF
cdr3_nt: TGTGCCAGCCGACAGGGGAACTATGGCTACACCTTC

j_call: TRBJ2-7
d_call: TRBD2
v_call: TRBV7-9
clone_size: -
cdr3_aa: CASSPSLIGLAGGPYEQYF
cdr3_nt: TGTGCCAGCAGTCCCTCCTTAATCGGACTAGCGGGGGGGCCTTACGAGCAGTACTTC

j_call: TRBJ1-1
d_call: -
v_call: TRBV30
clone_size: few
cdr3_aa: CAWNLQVNTEAFF
cdr3_nt: TGTGCCTGGAACTTACAGGTGAACACTGAAGCTTTCTTT

j_call: TRBJ2-7
d_call: -
v_call: TRBV5-1
clone_size: -
cdr3_aa: CASSLYTGITYEQYF
cdr3_nt: TGCGCCAGCAGCTTGTACACAGGGATAACCTACGAGCAGTACTTC

j_call: TRBJ2-3
d_call: -
v_call: TRBV7-9
clone_size: -
cdr3_aa: CASSLGKLFPTDTQYF
cdr3_nt: TGTGCCAGCAGCTTAGGGAAGCTATTTCCCACAGATACGCAGTATTTT

j_call: TRBJ2-7
d_call: -
v_call: TRBV27
clone_size: -
cdr3_aa: CASSFGGHYEQYF
cdr3_nt: TGTGCCAGCAGTTTTGGGGGGCACTACGAGCAGTACTTC

j_call: TRBJ2-7
d_call: TRBD1
v_call: TRBV5-1
clone_size: few
cdr3_aa: CASSSGTGGYEQYF
cdr3_nt: TGCGCCAGCAGCTCCGGGACAGGGGGCTACGAGCAGTACTTC

j_call: TRBJ2-7
d_call: TRBD2
v_call: TRBV27
clone_size: -
cdr3_aa: CASRVYSGSGEQYF
cdr3_nt: TGTGCCAGCAGGGTATATAGCGGGAGTGGCGAGCAGTACTTC

j_call: TRBJ1-2
d_call: -
v_call: TRBV30
clone_size: -
cdr3_aa: CAWSVRGVHGYTF
cdr3_nt: TGTGCCTGGAGTGTACGGGGAGTTCACGGCTACACCTTC

j_call: TRBJ1-5
d_call: -
v_call: TRBV30
clone_size: -
cdr3_aa: CAWSRPDSRNQPQHF
cdr3_nt: TGTGCCTGGAGCCGCCCGGACAGCCGCAATCAGCCCCAGCATTTT

j_call: TRBJ1-1
d_call: -
v_call: TRBV7-9
clone_size: -
cdr3_aa: CASSLGAMNTEAFF
cdr3_nt: TGTGCCAGCAGCCTCGGGGCAATGAACACTGAAGCTTTCTTT

j_call: TRBJ2-3
d_call: -
v_call: TRBV15
clone_size: -
cdr3_aa: CATSRRRDTQYF
cdr3_nt: TGTGCCACCAGCAGAAGGAGGGATACGCAGTATTTT

j_call: TRBJ1-1
d_call: -
v_call: TRBV5-6
clone_size: -
cdr3_aa: CASSGVSDTEAFF
cdr3_nt: TGTGCCAGTTCGGGGGTTTCGGACACTGAAGCTTTCTTT

j_call: TRBJ1-5
d_call: -
v_call: TRBV30
clone_size: -
cdr3_aa: CAWSVMDGNQPQHF
cdr3_nt: TGTGCCTGGAGTGTAATGGATGGCAATCAGCCCCAGCATTTT

j_call: TRBJ2-7
d_call: TRBD1
v_call: TRBV9
clone_size: few
cdr3_aa: CASSGQGYEQYF
cdr3_nt: TGTGCCAGCAGCGGACAGGGGTACGAGCAGTACTTC

j_call: TRBJ2-1
d_call: TRBD2
v_call: TRBV5-1
clone_size: -
cdr3_aa: CASSLGTSANEQFF
cdr3_nt: TGCGCCAGCAGCTTGGGGACTAGTGCTAATGAGCAGTTCTTC

j_call: TRBJ1-2
d_call: -
v_call: TRBV7-9
clone_size: -
cdr3_aa: CASSPTWRAVYGYTF
cdr3_nt: TGTGCCAGCAGCCCCACCTGGAGGGCCGTCTATGGCTACACCTTC

j_call: TRBJ1-1
d_call: -
v_call: TRBV6-5
clone_size: -
cdr3_aa: CATGLRGESTEAFF
cdr3_nt: TGTGCCACCGGCCTCCGGGGGGAGAGCACTGAAGCTTTCTTT

j_call: TRBJ2-4
d_call: -
v_call: TRBV18
clone_size: -
cdr3_aa: CASSLGLAKNIQYF
cdr3_nt: TGTGCCAGCTCACTGGGGTTAGCCAAAAACATTCAGTACTTC

j_call: TRBJ2-7
d_call: -
v_call: TRBV13
clone_size: -
cdr3_aa: CASSLGAVSYEQYF
cdr3_nt: TGTGCCAGCAGCTTAGGGGCGGTCTCCTACGAGCAGTACTTC

j_call: TRBJ1-1
d_call: -
v_call: TRBV7-9
clone_size: -
cdr3_aa: CASSLMRETEAFF
cdr3_nt: TGTGCCAGCAGCTTAATGCGGGAAACTGAAGCTTTCTTT

j_call: TRBJ2-7
d_call: -
v_call: TRBV30
clone_size: few
cdr3_aa: CAWSVLYEQYF
cdr3_nt: TGTGCCTGGAGTGTTCTCTACGAGCAGTACTTC

j_call: TRBJ1-1
d_call: -
v_call: TRBV7-9
clone_size: -
cdr3_aa: CASRPGLTEAFF
cdr3_nt: TGTGCCAGCAGGCCTGGGTTGACTGAAGCTTTCTTT

j_call: TRBJ2-1
d_call: -
v_call: TRBV7-6
clone_size: few
cdr3_aa: CASSLGNEQFF
cdr3_nt: TGTGCCAGCAGCCTGGGCAATGAGCAGTTCTTC